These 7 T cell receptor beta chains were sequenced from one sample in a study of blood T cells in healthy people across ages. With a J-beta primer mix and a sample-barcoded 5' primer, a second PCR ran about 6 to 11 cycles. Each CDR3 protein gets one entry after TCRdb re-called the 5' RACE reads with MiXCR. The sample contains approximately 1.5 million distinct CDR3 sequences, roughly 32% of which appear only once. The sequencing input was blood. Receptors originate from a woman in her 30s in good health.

CDR3 sequence (DNA): TGTGCCAGCAGCGCGGGACTGGAGAGCACTGAAGCTTTCTTT. It specifies CASSAGLESTEAFF. The chain is built from TRBV5-5 and TRBJ1-1, with D perhaps matching TRBD1 (5 bases). Trimming removed 4 bases at V and 4 bases at J, with 14 bases between. This CDR3 comprises 14 residues. Looked up from germline, CDR1 is SGHKS and CDR2 is YYEKEE (reference sequence).

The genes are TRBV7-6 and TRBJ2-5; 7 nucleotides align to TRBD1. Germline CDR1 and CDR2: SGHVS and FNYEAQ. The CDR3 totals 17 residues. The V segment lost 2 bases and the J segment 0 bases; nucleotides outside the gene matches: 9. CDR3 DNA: TGTGCCAGCAGCTTACTCGCAGGGGGACGACACCAAGAGACCCAGTACTTC. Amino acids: CASSLLAGGRHQETQYF.

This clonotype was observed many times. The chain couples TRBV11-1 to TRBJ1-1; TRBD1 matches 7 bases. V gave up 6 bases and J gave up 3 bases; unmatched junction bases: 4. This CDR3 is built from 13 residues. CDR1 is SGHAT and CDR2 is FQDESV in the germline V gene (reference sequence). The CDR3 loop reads CASSRQGYTEAFF. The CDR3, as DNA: TGTGCCAGCAGTCGACAGGGTTACACTGAAGCTTTCTTT.

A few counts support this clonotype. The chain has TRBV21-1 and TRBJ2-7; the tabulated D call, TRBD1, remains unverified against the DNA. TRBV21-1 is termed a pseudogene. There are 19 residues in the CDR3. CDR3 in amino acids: CASSTWTVPGQSESYEQYF. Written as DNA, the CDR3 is TGTGCCAGCAGCACCTGGACCGTACCGGGACAGAGTGAAAGTTACGAGCAGTACTTC.

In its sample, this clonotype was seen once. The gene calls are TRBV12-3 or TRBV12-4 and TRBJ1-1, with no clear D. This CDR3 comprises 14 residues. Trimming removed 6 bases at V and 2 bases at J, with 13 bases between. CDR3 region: CASSNPYTNTEAFF. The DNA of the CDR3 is TGTGCCAGCAGCAACCCGTACACTAACACTGAAGCTTTCTTT.

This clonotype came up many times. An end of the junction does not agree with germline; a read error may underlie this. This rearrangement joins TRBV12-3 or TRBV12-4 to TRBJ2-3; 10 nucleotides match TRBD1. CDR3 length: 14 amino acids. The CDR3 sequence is CASSLWTGGDTQYF. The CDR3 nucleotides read TGCGCCAGCAGCTTGTGGACAGGGGGAGATACGCAGTATTTT.

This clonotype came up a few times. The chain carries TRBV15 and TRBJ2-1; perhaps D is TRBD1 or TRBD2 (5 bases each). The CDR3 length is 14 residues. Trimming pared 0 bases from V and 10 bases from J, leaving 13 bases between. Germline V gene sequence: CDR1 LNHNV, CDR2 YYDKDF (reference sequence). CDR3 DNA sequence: TGTGCCACCAGCAGAGAGGAGGTCGGGGACGAGCAGTTCTTC. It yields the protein CATSREEVGDEQFF.